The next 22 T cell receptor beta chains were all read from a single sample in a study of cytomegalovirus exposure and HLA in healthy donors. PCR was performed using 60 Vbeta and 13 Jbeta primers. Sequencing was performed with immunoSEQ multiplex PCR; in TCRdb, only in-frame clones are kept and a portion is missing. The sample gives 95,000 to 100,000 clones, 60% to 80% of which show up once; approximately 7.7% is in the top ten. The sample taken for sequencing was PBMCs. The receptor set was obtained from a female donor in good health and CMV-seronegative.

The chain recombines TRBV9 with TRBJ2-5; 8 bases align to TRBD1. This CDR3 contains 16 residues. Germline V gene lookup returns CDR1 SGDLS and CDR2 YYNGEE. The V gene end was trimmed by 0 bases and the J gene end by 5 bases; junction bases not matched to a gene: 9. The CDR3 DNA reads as TGTGCCAGCAGCGTAGGTGTAGGACAGGGCCGGGAGACCCAGTACTTC. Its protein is CASSVGVGQGRETQYF. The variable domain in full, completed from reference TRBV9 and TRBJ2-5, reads DSGVTQTPKHLITATGQRVTLRCSPRSGDLSVYWYQQSLDQGLQFLIQYYNGEERAKGNILERFSAQQFPDLHSELNLSSLELGDSALYFCASSVGVGQGRETQYFGPGTRLLVL.

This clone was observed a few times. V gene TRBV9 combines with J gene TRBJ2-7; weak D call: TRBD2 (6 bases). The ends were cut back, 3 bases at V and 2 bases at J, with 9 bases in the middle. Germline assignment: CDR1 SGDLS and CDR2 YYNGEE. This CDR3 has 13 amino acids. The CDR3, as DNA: TGTGCCAGCAGCGACGGGACTGCCTACGAGCAGTACTTC. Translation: CASSDGTAYEQYF.

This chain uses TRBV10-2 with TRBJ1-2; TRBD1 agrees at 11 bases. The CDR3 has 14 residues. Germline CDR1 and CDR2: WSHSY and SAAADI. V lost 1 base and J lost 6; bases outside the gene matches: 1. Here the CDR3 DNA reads TGCGCCAGCAGTGAGTGGACAGGGGGCGATGGCTACACCTTC. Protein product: CASSEWTGGDGYTF.

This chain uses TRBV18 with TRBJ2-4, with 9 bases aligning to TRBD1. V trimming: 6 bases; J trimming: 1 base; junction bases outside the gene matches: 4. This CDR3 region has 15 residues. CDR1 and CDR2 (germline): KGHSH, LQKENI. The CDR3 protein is CASSRQGVAKNIQYF. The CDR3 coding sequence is TGTGCCAGCTCCCGACAGGGGGTTGCCAAAAACATTCAGTACTTC.

CDR3 protein: CATRRKTRGLWTTNEKLFF. In DNA, the CDR3 is TGTGCCACAAGGAGAAAAACCAGGGGGCTATGGACAACTAATGAAAAACTGTTTTTT. V and J are TRBV19 and TRBJ1-4, with 8 bases that match TRBD1. V lost 10 bases to trimming and J lost 0 bases; unmatched junction nucleotides: 19. Germline CDR1 and CDR2: LNHDA and SQIVND (reference sequence). CDR3 length: 19 residues.

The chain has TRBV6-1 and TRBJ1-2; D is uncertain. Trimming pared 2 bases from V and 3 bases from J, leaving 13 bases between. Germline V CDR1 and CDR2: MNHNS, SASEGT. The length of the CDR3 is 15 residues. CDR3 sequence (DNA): TGTGCCAGCAGTGAATGGACTAGGGTGGACTATGGCTACACCTTC. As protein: CASSEWTRVDYGYTF.

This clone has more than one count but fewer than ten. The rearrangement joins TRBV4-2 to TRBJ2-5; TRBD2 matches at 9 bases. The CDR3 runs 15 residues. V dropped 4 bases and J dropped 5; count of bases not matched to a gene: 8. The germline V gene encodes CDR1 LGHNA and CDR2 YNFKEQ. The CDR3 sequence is CASSPISGGVETQYF. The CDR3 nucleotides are TGTGCCAGCAGCCCAATTAGCGGGGGCGTCGAGACCCAGTACTTC.

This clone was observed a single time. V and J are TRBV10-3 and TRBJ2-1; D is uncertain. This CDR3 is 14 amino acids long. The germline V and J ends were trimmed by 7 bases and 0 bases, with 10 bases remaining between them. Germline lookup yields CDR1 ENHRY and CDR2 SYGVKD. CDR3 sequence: CAIKAESSYNEQFF. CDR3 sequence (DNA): TGTGCCATCAAGGCGGAGAGCTCCTACAATGAGCAGTTCTTC.

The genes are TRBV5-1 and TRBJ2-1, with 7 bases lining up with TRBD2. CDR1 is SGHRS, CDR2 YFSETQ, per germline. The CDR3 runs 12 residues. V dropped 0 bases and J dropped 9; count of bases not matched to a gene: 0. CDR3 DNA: TGCGCCAGCAGCTTGGAGCGGGGTGAGCAGTTCTTC. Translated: CASSLERGEQFF.

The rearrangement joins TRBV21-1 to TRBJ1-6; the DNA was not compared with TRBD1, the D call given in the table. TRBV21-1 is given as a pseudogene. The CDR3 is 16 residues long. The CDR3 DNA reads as TGTGCCAGCAGCAGGCGGACAGGGACGGATAATTCACCCCTCCACTTT. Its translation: CASSRRTGTDNSPLHF.

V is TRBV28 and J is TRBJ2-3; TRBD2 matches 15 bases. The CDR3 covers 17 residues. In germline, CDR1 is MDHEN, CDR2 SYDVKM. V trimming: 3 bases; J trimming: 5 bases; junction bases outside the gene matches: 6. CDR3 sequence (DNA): TGTGCCAGCAGTTTCCCGTGGACTAGCGGGGGGGGAGATACGCAGTATTTT. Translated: CASSFPWTSGGGDTQYF.

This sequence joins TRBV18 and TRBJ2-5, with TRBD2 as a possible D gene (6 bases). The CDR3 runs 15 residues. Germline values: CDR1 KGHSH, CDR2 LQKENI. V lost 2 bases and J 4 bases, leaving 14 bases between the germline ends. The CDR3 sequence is CASSPGPRRGETQYF. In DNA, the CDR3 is TGTGCCAGCTCACCAGGGCCCAGGAGGGGAGAGACCCAGTACTTC.

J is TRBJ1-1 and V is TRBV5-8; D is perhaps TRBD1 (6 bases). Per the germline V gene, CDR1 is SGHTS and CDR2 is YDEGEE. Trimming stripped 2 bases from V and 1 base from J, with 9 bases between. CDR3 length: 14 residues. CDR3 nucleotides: TGTGCCAGCAGCTTAGACAGGACGAACACTGAAGCTTTCTTT. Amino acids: CASSLDRTNTEAFF.

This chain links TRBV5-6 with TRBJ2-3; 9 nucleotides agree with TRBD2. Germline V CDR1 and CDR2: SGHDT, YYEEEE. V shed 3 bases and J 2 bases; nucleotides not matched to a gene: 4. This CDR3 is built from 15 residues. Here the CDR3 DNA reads TGTGCCAGCAGCTCTAGCGGGGCCCCCACAGATACGCAGTATTTT. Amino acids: CASSSSGAPTDTQYF.

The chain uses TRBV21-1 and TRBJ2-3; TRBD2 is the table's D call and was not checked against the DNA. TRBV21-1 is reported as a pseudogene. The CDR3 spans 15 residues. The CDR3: CASSPRGLATHTQYF. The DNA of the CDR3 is TGTGCCAGCAGCCCGAGGGGACTAGCGACGCATACGCAGTATTTT.

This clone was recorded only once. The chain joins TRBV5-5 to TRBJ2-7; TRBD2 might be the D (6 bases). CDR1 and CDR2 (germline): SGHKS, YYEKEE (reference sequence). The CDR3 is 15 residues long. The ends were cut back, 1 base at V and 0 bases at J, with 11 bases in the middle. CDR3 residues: CASSLIPGASYEQYF. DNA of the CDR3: TGTGCCAGCAGCTTGATCCCGGGAGCCTCCTACGAGCAGTACTTC.

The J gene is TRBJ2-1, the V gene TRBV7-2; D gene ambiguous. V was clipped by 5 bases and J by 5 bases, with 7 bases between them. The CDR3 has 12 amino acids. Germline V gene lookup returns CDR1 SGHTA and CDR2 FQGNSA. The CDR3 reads CASSQAHNEQFF. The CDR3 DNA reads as TGTGCCAGCAGCCAAGCACACAATGAGCAGTTCTTC. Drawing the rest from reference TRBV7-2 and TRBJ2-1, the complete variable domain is GAGVSQSPSNKVTEKGKDVELRCDPISGHTALYWYRQSLGQGLEFLIYFQGNSAPDKSGLPSDRFSAERTGGSVSTLTIQRTQQEDSAVYLCASSQAHNEQFFGPGTRLTVL.

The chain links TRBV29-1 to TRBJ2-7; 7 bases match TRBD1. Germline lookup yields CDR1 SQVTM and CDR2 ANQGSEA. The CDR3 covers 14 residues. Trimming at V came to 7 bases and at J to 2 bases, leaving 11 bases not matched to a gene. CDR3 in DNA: TGCAGCGCCGAACAGGGGCACCCCACCTACGAGCAGTACTTC. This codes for CSAEQGHPTYEQYF.

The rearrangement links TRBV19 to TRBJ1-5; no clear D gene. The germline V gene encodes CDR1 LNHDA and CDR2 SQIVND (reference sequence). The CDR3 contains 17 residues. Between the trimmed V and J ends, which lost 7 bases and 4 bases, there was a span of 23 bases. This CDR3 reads CASNFLENGPLNQPQHF. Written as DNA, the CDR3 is TGTGCCAGTAACTTTTTGGAAAATGGGCCTCTTAATCAGCCCCAGCATTTT. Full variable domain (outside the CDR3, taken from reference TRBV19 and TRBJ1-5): DGGITQSPKYLFRKEGQNVTLSCEQNLNHDAMYWYRQDPGQGLRLIYYSQIVNDFQKGDIAEGYSVSREKKESFPLTVTSAQKNPTAFYLCASNFLENGPLNQPQHFGDGTRLSIL.

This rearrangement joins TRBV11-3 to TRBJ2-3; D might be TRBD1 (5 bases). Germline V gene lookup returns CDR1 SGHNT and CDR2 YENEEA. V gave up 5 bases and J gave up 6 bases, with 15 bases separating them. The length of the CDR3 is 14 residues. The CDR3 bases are TGTGCCAGCAGCCTACGACAGACTCCGGATACGCAGTATTTT. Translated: CASSLRQTPDTQYF.

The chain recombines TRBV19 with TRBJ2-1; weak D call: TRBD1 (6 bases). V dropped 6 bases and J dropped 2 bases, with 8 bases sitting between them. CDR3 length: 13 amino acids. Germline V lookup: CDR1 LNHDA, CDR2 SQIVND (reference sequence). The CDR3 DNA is TGTGCCAGTAGCAGGGACACCTACAATGAGCAGTTCTTC. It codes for CASSRDTYNEQFF.

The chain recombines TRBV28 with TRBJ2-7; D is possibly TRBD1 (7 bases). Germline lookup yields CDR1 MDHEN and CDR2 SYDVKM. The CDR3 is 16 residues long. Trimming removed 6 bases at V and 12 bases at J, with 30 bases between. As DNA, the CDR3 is TGTGCCAGCAGCCCACCGAGGTTGACAGGGAATATGGGGGGGTACTTC. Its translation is CASSPPRLTGNMGGYF.